Included here is one T cell receptor (beta chain) sequence, with context. Its antigen is not identified. Blood sampling was done at baseline, cycle 4 day 1, and cycle 7 day 1. Unmatched junction bases numbered 7, after V lost 4 bases and J lost 0 bases. The CDR3 spans 16 residues. The germline V gene encodes CDR1 SGHNT and CDR2 YYREEE (reference sequence). This specimen comes from a study of OX40 agonist ivuxolimab in advanced cancers. Study background: The diagnoses of dose-escalation patients were hepatocellular carcinoma, melanoma, renal cell or head and neck cancer. Study results and caveats: The 0.1-3.0 mg/kg partial responders had among the lowest clonal expansion.

TCRdb's table, derived via immunoSEQ multiplex PCR, lists solely in-frame clones and lacks some. This table holds roughly 73,000 clones, about 86% found once. This chain joins TRBV5-4 and TRBJ1-1, with 9 bases matching TRBD1. The clonotype was recovered from an adult with an advanced solid tumor such as melanoma, head and neck, liver or kidney cancer. The sample here was CD4+ or CD8+ T cells sorted from blood, taken in a trial of the OX40 agonist ivuxolimab. CDR3 protein: CASSPGQGFMNTEAFF. CDR3 DNA: TGTGCCAGCAGCCCCGGACAGGGGTTCATGAACACTGAAGCTTTCTTT.